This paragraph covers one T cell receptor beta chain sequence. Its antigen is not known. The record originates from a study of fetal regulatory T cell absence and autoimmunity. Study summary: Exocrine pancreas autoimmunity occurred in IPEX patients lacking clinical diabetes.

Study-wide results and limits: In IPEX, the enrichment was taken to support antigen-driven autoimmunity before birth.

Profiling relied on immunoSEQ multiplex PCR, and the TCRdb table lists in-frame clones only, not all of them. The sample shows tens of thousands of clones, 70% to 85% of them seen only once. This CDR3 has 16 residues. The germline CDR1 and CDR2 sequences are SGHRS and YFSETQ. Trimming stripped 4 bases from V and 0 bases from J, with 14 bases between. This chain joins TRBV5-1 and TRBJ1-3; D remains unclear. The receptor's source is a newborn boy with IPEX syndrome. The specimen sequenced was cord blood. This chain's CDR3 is CASSLVPLFSGNTIYF. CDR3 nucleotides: TGCGCCAGCAGCCTGGTCCCCCTCTTCTCTGGAAACACCATATATTTT.